The source of this TCR beta chain is a study of a mutant IDH1 vaccine in newly diagnosed glioma. Study in general: Averaging around 42 years of age, treated patients were approximately 60% male and approximately 38% female. Patients had received radiotherapy, temozolomide, or both previously, most receiving both.

Sequencing used immunoSEQ multiplex PCR; TCRdb keeps in-frame clones, though not all of them. The sample has about 88,000 clones; over 70% are singletons. With regard to this clone: The antigen is not known. A read error may account for a junction end that differs from germline.

Study-wide results and limits: Vaccine-induced immune responses occurred in more than 80% of patients.

Time point here: baseline, week 1 (first vaccination visit). Treatment here: pre-vaccination baseline after standard-of-care therapy. New IDH1-mutant, ATRX-lost WHO grade 3 or 4 astrocytomas occurred in donors. Germline CDR1 reads SNHLY; CDR2 reads FYNNEI. The CDR3 totals 16 residues. The input for sequencing was PBMCs, taken from a glioma patient treated with radiotherapy, temozolomide or both. The clonotype was recovered from a man in his forties with glioma. Some clones in this sample may be carry-over from other donors' samples. This sequence joins TRBV2 and TRBJ1-1, with D perhaps TRBD1 (5 bases). The DNA for the CDR3 is TGTGCCAGCAGACTTACCGGGACCCTCCTGAATACTGAAGCTTTCTTT. Translating gives CASRLTGTLLNTEAFF.